The entry below gives a single T cell receptor beta chain sequence along with its context. The V gene's germline CDR1 is SGHRS and CDR2 YFSETQ. CDR3 size: 15 residues. V trimming: 5 bases; J trimming: 4 bases; junction bases outside the gene matches: 10. The data were taken from a study of PD-L1 blockade in urothelial cancer. The wider study: About 85% of the 29 patients were men with bladder-origin urothelial cancer. Treatment start was followed by blood analysis at 3 weeks (second dose) and again at 6 weeks.

Every PCR received spiked-in synthetic TCR analog templates. Generated by immunoSEQ multiplex PCR, the TCRdb table keeps only in-frame clones and is missing some. The sample records 70,000 or so clones, 85% to 90% being singletons. Pretreatment and on-treatment blood mononuclear cell samples were taken, totaling between 1 and 8 time points per patient. The chain couples TRBV5-1 to TRBJ1-1, with 8 bases lining up with TRBD1. Sequenced material: PBMCs, taken around atezolizumab (anti-PD-L1) treatment. This sequence was found in a man in his fifties or sixties with urothelial cancer. The DNA of the CDR3 is TGCGCCAGCAGTGTCAACCAGGGGGCGAGCACTGAAGCTTTCTTT. Translating gives CASSVNQGASTEAFF.